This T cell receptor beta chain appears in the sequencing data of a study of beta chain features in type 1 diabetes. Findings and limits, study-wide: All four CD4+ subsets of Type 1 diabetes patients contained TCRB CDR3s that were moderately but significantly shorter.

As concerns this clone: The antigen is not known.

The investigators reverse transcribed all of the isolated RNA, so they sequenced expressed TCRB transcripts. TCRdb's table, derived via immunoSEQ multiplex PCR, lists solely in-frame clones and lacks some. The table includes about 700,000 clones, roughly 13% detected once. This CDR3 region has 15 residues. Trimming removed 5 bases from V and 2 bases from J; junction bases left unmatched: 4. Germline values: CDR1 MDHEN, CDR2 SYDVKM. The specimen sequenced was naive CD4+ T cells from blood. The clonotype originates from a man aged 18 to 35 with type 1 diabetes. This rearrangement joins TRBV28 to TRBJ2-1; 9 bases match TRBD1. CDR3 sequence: CASSTGTGTYNEQFF. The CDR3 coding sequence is TGTGCCAGCAGTACCGGGACAGGGACCTACAATGAGCAGTTCTTC.